This T cell receptor beta chain was identified in a study of identifying expanded T cells in peripheral blood. The study's findings and limits: Variance in clone template counts between two-week samples significantly increased with total template count across all healthy donors.

The CDR3 runs 13 residues. CDR1 and CDR2 from the germline V gene are SGHAT and FQNNGV. The germline V and J ends were trimmed by 1 base and 1 base, with 4 bases remaining between them. In this sample, this clone turned up a few times. What it recognizes is unknown. This table comes from immunoSEQ multiplex PCR, and its TCRdb copy is limited to in-frame clones, with some not included. Of under 130,000 clones in the sample, about 89% were seen once. Collection occurred without any documented infections or immune events in donors. Sequencing input: blood. This chain uses TRBV11-2 with TRBJ1-2; D is ambiguous. This sequence was found in a person aged 18 to 70 in good health. CDR3 in DNA: TGTGCCAGCAGCTTAGGATTTAACTATGGCTACACCTTC. Its translation is CASSLGFNYGYTF.